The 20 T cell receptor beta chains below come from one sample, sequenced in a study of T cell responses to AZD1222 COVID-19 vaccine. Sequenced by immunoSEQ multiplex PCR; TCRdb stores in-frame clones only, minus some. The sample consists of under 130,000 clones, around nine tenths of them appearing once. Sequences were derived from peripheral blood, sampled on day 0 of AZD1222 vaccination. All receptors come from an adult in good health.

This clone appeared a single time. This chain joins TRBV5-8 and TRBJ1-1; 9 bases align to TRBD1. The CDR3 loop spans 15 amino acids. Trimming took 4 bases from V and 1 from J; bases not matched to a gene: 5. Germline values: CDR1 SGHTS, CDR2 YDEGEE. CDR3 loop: CASSRTGQGNTEAFF. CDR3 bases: TGTGCCAGCAGCCGAACGGGACAGGGGAACACTGAAGCTTTCTTT.

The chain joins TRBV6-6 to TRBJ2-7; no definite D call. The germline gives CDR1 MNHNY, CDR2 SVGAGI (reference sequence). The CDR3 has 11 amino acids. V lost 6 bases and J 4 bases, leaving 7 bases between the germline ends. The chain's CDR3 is CASSHSYEQYF. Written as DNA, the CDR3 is TGTGCCAGCAGCCACAGTTACGAGCAGTACTTC.

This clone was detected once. The DNA of the CDR3 is TGCGCCAGCAGCGACGACCGCGACGTGACAGCTAACTATGGCTACACCTTC. Its translation is CASSDDRDVTANYGYTF. The rearrangement joins TRBV10-1 to TRBJ1-2, with a weak D call TRBD1 (5 bases). Germline CDR1 and CDR2: WNHNN and SYGVQD (reference sequence). Deletions cut 6 bases from V and 0 bases from J, with 20 bases between. This CDR3 has 17 residues.

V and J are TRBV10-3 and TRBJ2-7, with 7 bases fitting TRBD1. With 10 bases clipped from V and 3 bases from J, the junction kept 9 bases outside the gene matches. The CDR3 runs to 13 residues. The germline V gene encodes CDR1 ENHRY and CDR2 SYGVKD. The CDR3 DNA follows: TGTGCCAGTAAGACAGGGAGTGACTACGAGCAGTACTTC. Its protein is CASKTGSDYEQYF.

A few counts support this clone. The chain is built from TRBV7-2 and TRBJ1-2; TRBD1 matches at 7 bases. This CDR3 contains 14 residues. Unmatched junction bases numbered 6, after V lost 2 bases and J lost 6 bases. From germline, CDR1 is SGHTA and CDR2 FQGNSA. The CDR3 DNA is TGTGCCAGCAGCTTATCCGACAGGGTGAATGGCTACACCTTC. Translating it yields CASSLSDRVNGYTF.

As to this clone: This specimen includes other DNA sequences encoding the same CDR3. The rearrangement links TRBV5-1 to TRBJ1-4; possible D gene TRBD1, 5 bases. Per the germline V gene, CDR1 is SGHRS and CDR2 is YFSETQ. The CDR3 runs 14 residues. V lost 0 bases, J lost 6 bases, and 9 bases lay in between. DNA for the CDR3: TGCGCCAGCAGCTTGGCGGGGGGGTATGAAAAACTGTTTTTT. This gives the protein CASSLAGGYEKLFF.

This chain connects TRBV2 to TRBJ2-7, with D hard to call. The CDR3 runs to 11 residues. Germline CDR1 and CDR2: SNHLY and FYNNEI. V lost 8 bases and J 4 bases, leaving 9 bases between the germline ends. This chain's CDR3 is CASGIGYEQYF. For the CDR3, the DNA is TGTGCCAGCGGTATCGGGTACGAGCAGTACTTC.

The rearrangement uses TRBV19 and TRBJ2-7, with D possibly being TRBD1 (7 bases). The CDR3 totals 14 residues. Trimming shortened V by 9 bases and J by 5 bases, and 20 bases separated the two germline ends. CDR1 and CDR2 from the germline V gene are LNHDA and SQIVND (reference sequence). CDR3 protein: CASSRGEGENEQYF. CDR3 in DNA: TGTGCCAGCAGCAGGGGGGAAGGGGAGAACGAGCAGTACTTC.

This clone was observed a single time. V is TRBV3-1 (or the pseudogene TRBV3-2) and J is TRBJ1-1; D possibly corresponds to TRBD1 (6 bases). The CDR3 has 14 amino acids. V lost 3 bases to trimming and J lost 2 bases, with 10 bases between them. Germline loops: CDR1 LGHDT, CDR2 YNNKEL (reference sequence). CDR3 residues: CASSHQQGNTEAFF. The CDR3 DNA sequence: TGTGCCAGCAGCCATCAACAGGGAAACACTGAAGCTTTCTTT.

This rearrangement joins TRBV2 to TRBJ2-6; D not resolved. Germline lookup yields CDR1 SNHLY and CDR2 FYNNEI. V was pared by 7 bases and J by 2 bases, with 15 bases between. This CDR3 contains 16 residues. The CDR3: CASKVEAVAGANVLTF. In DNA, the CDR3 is TGTGCCAGCAAAGTCGAGGCCGTTGCTGGGGCCAACGTCCTGACTTTC.

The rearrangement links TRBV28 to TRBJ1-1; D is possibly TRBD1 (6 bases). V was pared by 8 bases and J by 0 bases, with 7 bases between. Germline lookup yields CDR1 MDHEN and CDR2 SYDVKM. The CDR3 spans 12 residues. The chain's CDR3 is CASRDMNTEAFF. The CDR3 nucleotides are TGTGCCAGCCGGGACATGAACACTGAAGCTTTCTTT.

As DNA, the CDR3 is TGTGCCAGCACCGTGGGTAGCGGGGGTGCCGGGGAGCTGTTTTTT. Translated, it gives CASTVGSGGAGELFF. The V gene is TRBV11-2, the J gene TRBJ2-2, with TRBD2 identical over 9 bases. The J segment lost 6 bases and the V segment lost 7 bases, leaving 9 bases of the junction unmatched. Germline-derived CDR1 and CDR2 are SGHAT and FQNNGV. The CDR3 is made up of 15 amino acids.

In DNA form, the CDR3 reads TGTGCCAGCAGTACCCACCCCCCAGGAGGGGGCTATGGCTACACCTTC. Encoded protein: CASSTHPPGGGYGYTF. The rearrangement uses TRBV6-2 or TRBV6-3 and TRBJ1-2; a possible D gene is TRBD1 (6 bases). CDR1 MNHEY and CDR2 SVGEGT come from the germline V gene. V was trimmed by 5 bases and J by 4 bases, leaving 20 bases between them. The CDR3 is 16 residues long.

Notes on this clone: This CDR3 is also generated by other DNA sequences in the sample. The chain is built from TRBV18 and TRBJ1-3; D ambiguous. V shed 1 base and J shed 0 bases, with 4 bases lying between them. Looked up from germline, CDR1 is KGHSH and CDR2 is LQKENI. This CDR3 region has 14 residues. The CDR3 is CASSPRSSGNTIYF. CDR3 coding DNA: TGTGCCAGCTCACCACGCAGCTCTGGAAACACCATATATTTT.

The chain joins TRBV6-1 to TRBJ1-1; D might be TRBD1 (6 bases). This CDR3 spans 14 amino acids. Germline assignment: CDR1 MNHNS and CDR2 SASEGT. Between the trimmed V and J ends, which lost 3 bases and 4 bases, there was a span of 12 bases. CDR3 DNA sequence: TGTGCCAGCAGTGACAGGGGAAAAGGCACTGAAGCTTTCTTT. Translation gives CASSDRGKGTEAFF.

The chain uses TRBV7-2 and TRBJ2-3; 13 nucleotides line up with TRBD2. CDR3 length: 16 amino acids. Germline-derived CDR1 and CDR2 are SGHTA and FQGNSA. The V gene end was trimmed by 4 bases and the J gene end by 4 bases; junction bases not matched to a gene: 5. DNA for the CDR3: TGTGCCAGCAGCTACAGACTAGCGGGAGGCTCAGATACGCAGTATTTT. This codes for CASSYRLAGGSDTQYF.

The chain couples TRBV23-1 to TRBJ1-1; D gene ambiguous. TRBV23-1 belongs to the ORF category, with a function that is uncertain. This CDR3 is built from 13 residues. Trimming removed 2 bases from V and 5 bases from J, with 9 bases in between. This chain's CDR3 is CASSQTLGTEAFF. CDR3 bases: TGCGCCAGCAGTCAAACCTTGGGGACTGAAGCTTTCTTT.

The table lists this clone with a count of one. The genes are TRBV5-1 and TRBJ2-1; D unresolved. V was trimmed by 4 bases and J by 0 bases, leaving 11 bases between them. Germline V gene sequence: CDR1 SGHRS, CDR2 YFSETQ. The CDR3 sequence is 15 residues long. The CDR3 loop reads CASSPRLSSYNEQFF. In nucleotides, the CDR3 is TGCGCCAGCAGCCCTCGACTGAGCTCCTACAATGAGCAGTTCTTC.

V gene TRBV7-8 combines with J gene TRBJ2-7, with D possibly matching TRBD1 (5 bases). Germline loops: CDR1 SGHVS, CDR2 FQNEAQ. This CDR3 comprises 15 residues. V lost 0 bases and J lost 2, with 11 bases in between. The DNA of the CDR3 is TGTGCCAGCAGCTTAGCCGTACAGGCCCCCTACGAGCAGTACTTC. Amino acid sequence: CASSLAVQAPYEQYF. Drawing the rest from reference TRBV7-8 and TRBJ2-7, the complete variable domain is GAGVSQSPRYKVAKRGQDVALRCDPISGHVSLFWYQQALGQGPEFLTYFQNEAQLDKSGLPSDRFFAERPEGSVSTLKIQRTQQEDSAVYLCASSLAVQAPYEQYFGPGTRLTVT.

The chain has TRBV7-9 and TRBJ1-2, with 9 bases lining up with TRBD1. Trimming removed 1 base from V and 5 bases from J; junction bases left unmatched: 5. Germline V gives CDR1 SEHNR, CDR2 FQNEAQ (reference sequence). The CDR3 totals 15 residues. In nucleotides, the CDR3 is TGTGCCAGCAGCTTAGGACAGGGGGTCCAGTATGGCTACACCTTC. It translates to CASSLGQGVQYGYTF.